This TCR beta chain was documented in a study of T cell responses to AZD1222 COVID-19 vaccine. Study results and caveats: Unmutated regions of variants are reportedly targeted by nearly half of spike-specific TCRs.

TCRdb's copy holds only in-frame clones and misses some; the assay was immunoSEQ multiplex PCR. Here the sample spans about 100,000 clones, 88% being singletons. With regard to this clone: Its antigen is as yet unknown.

Trimming removed 4 bases from V and 6 bases from J, with 15 bases in between. This CDR3 region has 14 residues. The germline V gene has CDR1 PRHDT and CDR2 FYEKMQ (reference sequence). This clonotype originated in an adult in good health. Sequenced here: peripheral blood, sampled on day 0 of AZD1222 vaccination. This chain connects TRBV13 to TRBJ1-1; D gene uncertain. CDR3: CASSSNLGRAEAFF. Here the CDR3 DNA reads TGTGCCAGCAGCTCAAATCTGGGGAGGGCTGAAGCTTTCTTT.